This TCR beta chain was identified during a study of blood T cells in healthy people across ages. Drawn from each donor were approximately 9.2 milliliters of peripheral blood. RNA extraction gave at least 5 micrograms of total RNA per sample. A second 7 to 11 cycle PCR used barcoded and J-beta primers. Every sample produced at least 3 million CDR3-containing paired-end reads. TCRdb analysed the 5' RACE reads with MiXCR anew, one entry per CDR3 protein. The data show almost 800,000 distinct CDR3 sequences, with roughly 60% seen just once and roughly 22% held by the top ten. With 5 bases removed from V and 4 bases from J, the gap between germline ends came to 11 bases. The CDR3 has 13 residues.

V and J are TRBV12-3 or TRBV12-4 and TRBJ1-1; tentative D call: TRBD1 (6 bases). The material sequenced was blood. The clonotype originates from a young man in good health. CDR3 coding DNA: TGTGCCAGCAGTGTAATACAGGGCACTGAAGCTTTCTTT. The encoded protein is CASSVIQGTEAFF.